Listed below are T cell receptor beta chains from one sample, sequenced in a study of blood T cell repertoires in COVID-19. Sequenced by immunoSEQ multiplex PCR; TCRdb stores in-frame clones only, minus some. Altogether a few hundred thousand clones are present, around 85% being singletons, with the ten largest covering roughly 3.6%. The sample consisted of peripheral blood. All receptors derive from a woman under 30 with acute or convalescent COVID-19. CDR3s include the opening cysteine and the closing phenylalanine or tryptophan. Clone size, where shown, is once, few, many, or a class for clones that have expanded.

cdr3_length: 15; j_call: TRBJ2-2; clone_size: many; v_call: TRBV12-5; cdr3_aa: CASGLGQAHTGELFF
cdr3_length: 13; j_call: TRBJ1-5; clone_size: -; v_call: TRBV24-1; cdr3_aa: CATSQASNQPQHF
cdr3_length: 14; j_call: TRBJ2-7; clone_size: -; v_call: TRBV27; cdr3_aa: CTFMGGQRSYEQYF
cdr3_length: 16; j_call: TRBJ1-4; clone_size: once; v_call: TRBV9; cdr3_aa: CASSVTGTQPNEKLFF
cdr3_length: 11; j_call: TRBJ1-1; clone_size: -; v_call: TRBV5-8; cdr3_aa: CASSFGKIAFF
cdr3_length: 14; j_call: TRBJ1-5; clone_size: once; v_call: TRBV19; cdr3_aa: CASSMGWGGNPQHF
cdr3_length: 16; j_call: TRBJ2-3; clone_size: -; v_call: TRBV25-1; cdr3_aa: CASSVLRESDIYGQYF
cdr3_length: 15; j_call: TRBJ1-4; clone_size: -; v_call: TRBV13; cdr3_aa: CASSKVGQGNEKLFF
cdr3_length: 13; j_call: TRBJ1-1; clone_size: -; v_call: TRBV5-1; cdr3_aa: CASGPGGSTEAFF
cdr3_length: 17; j_call: TRBJ1-1; clone_size: -; v_call: TRBV29-1; cdr3_aa: CSVRGHPERLLNTEAFF
cdr3_length: 17; j_call: TRBJ2-3; clone_size: -; v_call: TRBV7-9; cdr3_aa: CASTGREAKGSTDTQYF
cdr3_length: 12; j_call: TRBJ2-7; clone_size: once; v_call: TRBV7-9; cdr3_aa: CASSLADYEQYF
cdr3_length: 13; j_call: TRBJ2-5; clone_size: -; v_call: TRBV5-1; cdr3_aa: CASGTSSVETQYF
cdr3_length: 13; j_call: TRBJ2-7; clone_size: -; v_call: TRBV6-5; cdr3_aa: CASSGTGSDEQYF
cdr3_length: 16; j_call: TRBJ1-2; clone_size: -; v_call: TRBV7-9; cdr3_aa: CASSSSARGTVYGYTF
cdr3_length: 14; j_call: TRBJ1-1; clone_size: -; v_call: TRBV29-1; cdr3_aa: CSVVIGWEGTEAFF
cdr3_length: 17; j_call: TRBJ2-7; clone_size: -; v_call: TRBV9; cdr3_aa: CASSVGGPGTSGREQYF
cdr3_length: 13; j_call: TRBJ2-3; clone_size: once; v_call: TRBV5-8; cdr3_aa: CASRASGSDTQYF
cdr3_length: 13; j_call: TRBJ1-1; clone_size: -; v_call: TRBV5-1; cdr3_aa: CASSLDGTGGAFF
cdr3_length: 17; j_call: TRBJ1-1; clone_size: -; v_call: TRBV6-1; cdr3_aa: CASSDFMAGTGNTEAFF
cdr3_length: 14; j_call: TRBJ2-1; clone_size: -; v_call: TRBV2; cdr3_aa: CASSGLAGRNEQFF
cdr3_length: 12; j_call: TRBJ2-7; clone_size: -; v_call: TRBV3-1/TRBV3-2; cdr3_aa: CASSRSGYEQYF
cdr3_length: 13; j_call: TRBJ1-6; clone_size: few; v_call: TRBV25-1; cdr3_aa: CASKDRVNSPLHF
cdr3_length: 11; j_call: TRBJ1-1; clone_size: -; v_call: TRBV4-1; cdr3_aa: CASSQEVEAFF
cdr3_length: 14; j_call: TRBJ1-2; clone_size: -; v_call: TRBV9; cdr3_aa: CASSPHPQGDGYTF
cdr3_length: 16; j_call: TRBJ2-3; clone_size: -; v_call: TRBV27; cdr3_aa: CASSLRTGGGTDTQYF
cdr3_length: 13; j_call: TRBJ1-1; clone_size: few; v_call: TRBV10-3; cdr3_aa: CAISRDSPTEAFF
cdr3_length: 12; j_call: TRBJ2-1; clone_size: -; v_call: TRBV24-1; cdr3_aa: CATSAQGQEQFF
cdr3_length: 17; j_call: TRBJ2-5; clone_size: -; v_call: TRBV14; cdr3_aa: CASSQRKGLAVQETQYF
cdr3_length: 17; j_call: TRBJ2-1; clone_size: -; v_call: TRBV19; cdr3_aa: CASSMDSIAAQRHEQFF
cdr3_length: 15; j_call: TRBJ1-1; clone_size: -; v_call: TRBV7-2; cdr3_aa: CASSLRTGVYTEAFF
cdr3_length: 13; j_call: TRBJ1-2; clone_size: -; v_call: TRBV7-9; cdr3_aa: CASSLRGNYGYTF
cdr3_length: 16; j_call: TRBJ2-2; clone_size: -; v_call: TRBV2; cdr3_aa: CANRGAGDLLTGELFF
cdr3_length: 13; j_call: TRBJ1-2; clone_size: -; v_call: TRBV5-4; cdr3_aa: CASSLDRNYGYTF
cdr3_length: 15; j_call: TRBJ2-7; clone_size: -; v_call: TRBV30; cdr3_aa: CAWNALDRAPYEQYF